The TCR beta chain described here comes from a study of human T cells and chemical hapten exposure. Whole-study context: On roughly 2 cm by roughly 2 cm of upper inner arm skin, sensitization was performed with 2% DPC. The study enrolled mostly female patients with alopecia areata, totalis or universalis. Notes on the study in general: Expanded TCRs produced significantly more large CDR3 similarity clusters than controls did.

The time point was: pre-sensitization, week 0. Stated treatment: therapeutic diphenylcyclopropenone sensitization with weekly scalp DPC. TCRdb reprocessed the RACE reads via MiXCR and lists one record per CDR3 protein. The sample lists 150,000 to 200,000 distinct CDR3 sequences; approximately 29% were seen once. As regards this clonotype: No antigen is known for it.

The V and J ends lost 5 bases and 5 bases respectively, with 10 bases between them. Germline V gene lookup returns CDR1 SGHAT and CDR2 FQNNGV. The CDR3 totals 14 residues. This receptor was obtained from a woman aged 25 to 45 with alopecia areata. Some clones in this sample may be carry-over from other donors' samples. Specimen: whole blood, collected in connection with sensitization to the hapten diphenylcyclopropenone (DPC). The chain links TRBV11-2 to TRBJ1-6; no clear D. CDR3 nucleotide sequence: TGTGCCAGCAGCCCCCGGGTTAATAATTCACCCCTCCACTTT. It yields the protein CASSPRVNNSPLHF.